This section outlines one T cell receptor beta chain sequence together with its context. Its target is unknown. The data were obtained in a study of cytomegalovirus exposure and HLA in healthy donors. Findings of the study overall: Sequencing had likely introduced a cluster of highly shared sequence variants as an artifact.

The CDR3 loop spans 13 amino acids. Germline CDR1 reads LNHDA; CDR2 reads SQIVND (reference sequence). The trim removed 3 bases at V and 9 bases at J, leaving 2 bases unmatched. Primers: 60 Vbeta forward and 13 Jbeta reverse. Original data processing: Unique TCR beta chains totaled around 86 million in a later count, with approximately 11 million of them shared. Method: immunoSEQ multiplex PCR; TCRdb's copy keeps in-frame clones and lacks some. D and trimming were read from the DNA, whereas the V and J calls and clone size are those reported in that table. The repertoire consists of about 94,000 clones, with roughly 80% occurring once and the leading ten covering about 1.4%. Samples came from healthy bone marrow donors.

The chain joins TRBV19 to TRBJ1-2; 12 bases fit TRBD1. The material sequenced was PBMCs. The sequence was collected from a male donor in good health and CMV-seronegative. CDR3 in DNA: TGTGCCAGTAGTATGGGACAGGGGGCAAGCTACACCTTC. It translates to CASSMGQGASYTF.